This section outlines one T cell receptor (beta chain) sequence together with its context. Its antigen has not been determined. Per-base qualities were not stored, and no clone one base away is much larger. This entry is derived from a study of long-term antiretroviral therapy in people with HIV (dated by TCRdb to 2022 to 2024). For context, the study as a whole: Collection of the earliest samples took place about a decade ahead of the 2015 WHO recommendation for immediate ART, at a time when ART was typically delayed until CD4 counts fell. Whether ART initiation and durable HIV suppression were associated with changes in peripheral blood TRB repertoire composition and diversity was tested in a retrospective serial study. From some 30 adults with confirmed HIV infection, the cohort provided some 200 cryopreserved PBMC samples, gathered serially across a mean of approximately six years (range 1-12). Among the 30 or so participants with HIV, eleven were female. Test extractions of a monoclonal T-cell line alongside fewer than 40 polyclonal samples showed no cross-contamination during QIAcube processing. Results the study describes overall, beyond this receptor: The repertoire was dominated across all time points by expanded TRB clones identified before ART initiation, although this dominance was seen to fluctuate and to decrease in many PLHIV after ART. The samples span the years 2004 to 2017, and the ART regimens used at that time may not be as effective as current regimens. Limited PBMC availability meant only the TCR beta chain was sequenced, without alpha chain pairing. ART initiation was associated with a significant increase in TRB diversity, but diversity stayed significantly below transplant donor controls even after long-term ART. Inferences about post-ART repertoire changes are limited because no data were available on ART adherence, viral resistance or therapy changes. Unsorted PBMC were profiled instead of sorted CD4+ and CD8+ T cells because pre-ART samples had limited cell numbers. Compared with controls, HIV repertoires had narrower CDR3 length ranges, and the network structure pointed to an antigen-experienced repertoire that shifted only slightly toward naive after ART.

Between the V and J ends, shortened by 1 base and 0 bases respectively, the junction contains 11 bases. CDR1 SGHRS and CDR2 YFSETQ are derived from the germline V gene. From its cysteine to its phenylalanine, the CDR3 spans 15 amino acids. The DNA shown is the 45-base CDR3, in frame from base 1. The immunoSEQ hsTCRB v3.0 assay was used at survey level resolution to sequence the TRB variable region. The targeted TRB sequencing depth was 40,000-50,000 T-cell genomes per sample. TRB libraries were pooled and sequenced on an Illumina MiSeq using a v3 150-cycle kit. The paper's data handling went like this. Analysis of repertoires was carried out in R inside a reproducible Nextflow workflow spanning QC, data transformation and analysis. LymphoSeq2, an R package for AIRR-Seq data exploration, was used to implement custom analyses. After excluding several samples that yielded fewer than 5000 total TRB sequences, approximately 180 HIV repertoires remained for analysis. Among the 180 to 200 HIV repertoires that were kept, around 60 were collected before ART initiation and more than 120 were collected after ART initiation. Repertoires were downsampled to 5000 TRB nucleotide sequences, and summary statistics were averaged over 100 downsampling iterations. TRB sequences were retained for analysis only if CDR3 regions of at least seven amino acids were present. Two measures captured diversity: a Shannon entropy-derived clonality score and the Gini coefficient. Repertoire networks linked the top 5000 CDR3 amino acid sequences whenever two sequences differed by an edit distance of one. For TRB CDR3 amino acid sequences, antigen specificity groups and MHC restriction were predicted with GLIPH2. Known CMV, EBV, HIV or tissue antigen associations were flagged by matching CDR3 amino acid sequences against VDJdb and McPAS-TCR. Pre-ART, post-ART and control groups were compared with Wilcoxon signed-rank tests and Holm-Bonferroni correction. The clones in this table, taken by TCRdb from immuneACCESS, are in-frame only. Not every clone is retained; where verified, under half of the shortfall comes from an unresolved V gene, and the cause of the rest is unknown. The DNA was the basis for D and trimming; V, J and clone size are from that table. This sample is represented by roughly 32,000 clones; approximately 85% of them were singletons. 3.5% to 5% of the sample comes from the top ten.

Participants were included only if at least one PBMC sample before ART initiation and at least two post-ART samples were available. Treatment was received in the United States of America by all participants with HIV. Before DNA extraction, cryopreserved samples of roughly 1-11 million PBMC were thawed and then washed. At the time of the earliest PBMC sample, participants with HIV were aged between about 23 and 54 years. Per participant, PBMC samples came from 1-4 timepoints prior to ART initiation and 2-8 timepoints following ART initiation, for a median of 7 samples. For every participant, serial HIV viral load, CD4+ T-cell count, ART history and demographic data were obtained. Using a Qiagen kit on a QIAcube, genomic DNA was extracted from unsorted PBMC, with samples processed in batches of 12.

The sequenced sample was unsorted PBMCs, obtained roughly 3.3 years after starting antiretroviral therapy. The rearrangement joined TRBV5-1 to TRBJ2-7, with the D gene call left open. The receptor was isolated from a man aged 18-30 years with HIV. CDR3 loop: CASSLYPATSYEQYF. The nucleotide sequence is TGCGCCAGCAGCTTGTATCCAGCTACCTCCTACGAGCAGTACTTC.